What follows are 31 T cell receptor beta chains derived from one specimen sequenced in a study of shared clonotypes between healthy human individuals. Some clones are missing from TCRdb's copy, which holds only in-frame ones; the method was immunoSEQ multiplex PCR. The table shows some 1,400,000 clones, with roughly 96% occurring only once. Sequences were obtained from naive CD4+ T cells sorted from blood. The subset here: CD45RA+ positively selected. These receptor sequences come from a man in his thirties or forties in good health.

This sequence joins TRBV11-2 and TRBJ2-2, with D unclear. Per germline, CDR1 SGHAT and CDR2 FQNNGV. The V end lost 5 bases, the J end lost 7 bases, and 17 bases lay between the germline ends. This CDR3 is built from 15 residues. CDR3 loop: CASSPLGPAVGELFF. Written as DNA, the CDR3 is TGTGCCAGCAGCCCCTTAGGACCGGCGGTCGGGGAGCTGTTTTTT.

This clone showed up just once. This chain joins TRBV7-3 and TRBJ2-5; possible D gene TRBD1, 5 bases. Germline V gene lookup returns CDR1 SGHTA and CDR2 FQGTGA. The ends were cut back, 5 bases at V and 7 bases at J, with 14 bases in the middle. The CDR3 has 13 amino acids. CDR3 sequence: CASSPAGKGTQYF. The CDR3 nucleotides read TGTGCCAGCAGCCCGGCAGGGAAAGGGACCCAGTACTTC. Full variable domain (missing parts from reference TRBV7-3 and TRBJ2-5): GAGVSQTPSNKVTEKGKYVELRCDPISGHTALYWYRQSLGQGPEFLIYFQGTGAADDSGLPNDRFFAVRPEGSVSTLKIQRTERGDSAVYLCASSPAGKGTQYFGPGTRLLVL.

This clone has a handful of counts. This chain connects TRBV11-3 to TRBJ2-2; D may be TRBD1 or TRBD2 (5 bases each). V shed 1 base and J shed 11 bases, with 11 bases lying between them. CDR3 length: 13 residues. Germline V gives CDR1 SGHNT, CDR2 YENEEA. DNA for the CDR3: TGTGCCAGCAGCTTAGTTGAGGGGAGCGAGCTGTTTTTT. Translation gives CASSLVEGSELFF.

The rearrangement joins TRBV28 to TRBJ2-5; no reliable D call. CDR1 and CDR2 (germline): MDHEN, SYDVKM. The ends were cut back, 4 bases at V and 1 base at J, with 13 bases in the middle. This CDR3 has 15 amino acids. The CDR3 region has the DNA TGTGCCAGCAGTTCGCCGGTCGCGGCCCAAGAGACCCAGTACTTC. Translating it yields CASSSPVAAQETQYF.

The chain combines TRBV7-9 with TRBJ2-1; 10 bases agree with TRBD2. CDR3 length: 16 residues. Germline trimming cut 5 bases from V and 8 bases from J; bases unmatched to any gene: 12. Germline loops: CDR1 SEHNR, CDR2 FQNEAQ (reference sequence). CDR3: CASSPVRLAGVHEQFF. The CDR3 DNA follows: TGTGCCAGCAGCCCTGTACGTCTAGCGGGAGTTCATGAGCAGTTCTTC.

The chain combines TRBV12-5 with TRBJ2-1, with TRBD2 matching over 10 bases. J was trimmed by 6 bases and V by 5 bases; bases with no gene match: 13. The CDR3 runs 17 residues. Germline CDR1 LGHNT, CDR2 FRNRAP. CDR3 sequence reads: CASGPTLTSGFCNEQFF. CDR3 bases: TGTGCTAGTGGTCCGACCCTGACTAGCGGGTTCTGCAATGAGCAGTTCTTC.

The V gene is TRBV5-6, the J gene TRBJ2-1; tentatively, D is TRBD2 (6 bases). V was clipped by 4 bases and J by 8 bases, with 16 bases between them. The CDR3 loop spans 14 amino acids. Germline CDR1 reads SGHDT; CDR2 reads YYEEEE. CDR3 residues: CASSRPGVGYEQFF. The CDR3 nucleotides are TGTGCCAGCAGCCGACCGGGAGTGGGCTATGAGCAGTTCTTC.

The chain joins TRBV27 to TRBJ2-1; 9 nucleotides agree with TRBD2. With 4 bases clipped from V and 9 bases from J, the junction kept 13 bases outside the gene matches. The CDR3 spans 16 residues. Germline V lookup: CDR1 MNHEY, CDR2 SMNVEV (reference sequence). Here the CDR3 reads CASSWLAGLSPSEQFF. The CDR3 coding sequence is TGTGCCAGCAGTTGGCTAGCGGGATTATCCCCAAGTGAGCAGTTCTTC.

V usage is TRBV29-1 and J usage is TRBJ2-5, with D tentatively TRBD2 (5 bases). V lost 5 bases, J lost 1 base, and 11 bases lay in between. The CDR3 spans 13 residues. The germline V gene encodes CDR1 SQVTM and CDR2 ANQGSEA. The CDR3 bases are TGCAGCGTTTCCGGGATATTCCAAGAGACCCAGTACTTC. This encodes CSVSGIFQETQYF.

The gene calls are TRBV4-1 and TRBJ1-2; D might be TRBD1 (5 bases). The CDR3 contains 16 residues. Trimming cost V 0 bases and J 7 bases, with 18 bases left between them. Per germline, CDR1 MGHRA and CDR2 YSYEKL. This CDR3 reads CASSQEVTARGGGYTF. The CDR3, as DNA: TGCGCCAGCAGCCAAGAAGTGACCGCGAGGGGTGGTGGCTACACCTTC.

The rearrangement uses TRBV7-9 and TRBJ2-7; D possibly matches TRBD1 or TRBD2 (5 bases each). Per the germline V gene, CDR1 is SEHNR and CDR2 is FQNEAQ (reference sequence). CDR3 size: 12 residues. Trimming shortened V by 5 bases and J by 4 bases, and 9 bases separated the two germline ends. CDR3 nucleotide sequence: TGTGCCAGCAGCCCAGAGGGGTACGAGCAGTACTTC. Encoded protein: CASSPEGYEQYF.

This clone was seen once. The chain joins TRBV18 to TRBJ1-1; D might be TRBD1 (5 bases). CDR1 KGHSH and CDR2 LQKENI come from the germline V gene. The CDR3 sequence is 16 residues long. V was cut by 1 base and J by 1 base, with 13 bases left in between. In DNA, the CDR3 is TGTGCCAGCTCACCACTTCCGGGACGTAGGAACACTGAAGCTTTCTTT. This encodes CASSPLPGRRNTEAFF.

This sequence joins TRBV27 and TRBJ1-4, with TRBD1 matching 11 bases. The germline V gene has CDR1 MNHEY and CDR2 SMNVEV (reference sequence). There are 15 residues in the CDR3. Trimming took 5 bases from V and 8 from J; bases not matched to a gene: 7. The CDR3 region has the DNA TGTGCCAGCAGTCCAAACCGGGACAGGGGGGAAAAACTGTTTTTT. It codes for CASSPNRDRGEKLFF.

The J gene is TRBJ1-2, the V gene TRBV5-5; the match to TRBD1 covers 7 bases. Germline values: CDR1 SGHKS, CDR2 YYEKEE (reference sequence). The V segment lost 4 bases and the J segment 6 bases; nucleotides outside the gene matches: 18. The CDR3 extends over 17 amino acids. CDR3 in amino acids: CASSGPPGQAVKDGYTF. The CDR3 DNA sequence: TGTGCCAGCAGCGGGCCCCCCGGACAGGCTGTCAAGGATGGCTACACCTTC.

The rearrangement uses TRBV7-8 and TRBJ2-2; D may be TRBD1 (5 bases). Germline lookup yields CDR1 SGHVS and CDR2 FQNEAQ. The ends were cut back, 5 bases at V and 2 bases at J, with 24 bases in the middle. The CDR3 has 19 residues. DNA of the CDR3: TGTGCCAGCAGCCCCTATAGATTCGACAGCCAACTCAACACCGGGGAGCTGTTTTTT. It yields the protein CASSPYRFDSQLNTGELFF.

V and J are TRBV13 and TRBJ2-3; weak D call: TRBD1 (5 bases). V was cut by 5 bases and J by 1 base, with 16 bases left in between. The CDR3 extends over 16 amino acids. Germline CDR1 and CDR2: PRHDT and FYEKMQ (reference sequence). CDR3 sequence (DNA): TGTGCCAGCAGCCACGCTCAGGGCCGGGGCACAGATACGCAGTATTTT. Amino acids: CASSHAQGRGTDTQYF.

This chain uses TRBV28 with TRBJ2-7; D might be TRBD2 (6 bases). The CDR3 totals 16 residues. V was shortened by 6 bases and J by 7 bases, with 25 bases between the two germline ends. Germline V lookup: CDR1 MDHEN, CDR2 SYDVKM. CDR3 loop: CASSSPNSGELGEQYF. In nucleotides, the CDR3 is TGTGCCAGCAGCTCCCCGAATTCGGGAGAACTTGGAGAGCAGTACTTC.

The sample holds one count of this clone. This chain uses TRBV5-5 with TRBJ1-4; D might be TRBD1 (5 bases). V was clipped by 5 bases and J by 7 bases, with 12 bases between them. The length of the CDR3 is 13 residues. The germline V gene has CDR1 SGHKS and CDR2 YYEKEE (reference sequence). The CDR3 loop is CASSRTGFEKLFF. As DNA, the CDR3 is TGTGCCAGCAGTCGAACAGGATTTGAAAAACTGTTTTTT. Based on the CDR3 plus reference TRBV5-5 and TRBJ1-4, the full variable domain is DAGVTQSPTHLIKTRGQQVTLRCSPISGHKSVSWYQQVLGQGPQFIFQYYEKEERGRGNFPDRFSARQFPNYSSELNVNALLLGDSALYLCASSRTGFEKLFFGSGTQLSVL.

The chain carries TRBV7-2 and TRBJ2-7; D is tentatively TRBD1 or TRBD2 (5 bases each). The CDR3 totals 15 residues. The germline gives CDR1 SGHTA, CDR2 FQGNSA. V gave up 5 bases and J gave up 7 bases, with 21 bases separating them. This CDR3 is CASSPRDQKAWEQYF. In DNA, the CDR3 is TGTGCCAGCAGCCCCCGGGACCAGAAAGCGTGGGAGCAGTACTTC.

Remarks on this clone: The sample holds other DNA sequences that translate to the same CDR3. This chain uses TRBV5-1 with TRBJ2-3; 9 bases map to TRBD2. Unmatched junction bases numbered 2, after V lost 0 bases and J lost 0 bases. Per the germline V gene, CDR1 is SGHRS and CDR2 is YFSETQ. This CDR3 contains 16 residues. In DNA form, the CDR3 reads TGCGCCAGCAGCTTGGGACTAGCGGATAGCACAGATACGCAGTATTTT. It specifies CASSLGLADSTDTQYF.

The V call is TRBV6-5, the J call TRBJ1-2, with a weak D call TRBD1 (5 bases). CDR1 and CDR2 (germline): MNHEY, SVGAGI. The CDR3 has 15 residues. Deletions cut 0 bases from V and 0 bases from J, with 8 bases between. Written as DNA, the CDR3 is TGTGCCAGCAGTTACTCCGGGACTTCTAACTATGGCTACACCTTC. It yields the protein CASSYSGTSNYGYTF.

The CDR3 bases are TGCGCCAGCAAGCTGGGGGGCCGGCGGTTAACTGAAGCTTTCTTT. Translated: CASKLGGRRLTEAFF. This rearrangement joins TRBV5-1 to TRBJ1-1; possible D gene TRBD1, 6 bases. Germline CDR1 is SGHRS and CDR2 is YFSETQ. V was trimmed by 6 bases and J by 5 bases, leaving 20 bases between them. CDR3 length equals 15 residues.

The chain joins TRBV28 to TRBJ2-1; 7 bases line up with TRBD2. V lost 1 base and J lost 4; bases outside the gene matches: 7. The germline V gene encodes CDR1 MDHEN and CDR2 SYDVKM. This CDR3 is 16 amino acids long. The CDR3 region has the DNA TGTGCCAGCAGTTTATTGTCGGGAGGTCAATACAATGAGCAGTTCTTC. It specifies CASSLLSGGQYNEQFF. Full variable domain (missing parts from reference TRBV28 and TRBJ2-1): DVKVTQSSRYLVKRTGEKVFLECVQDMDHENMFWYRQDPGLGLRLIYFSYDVKMKEKGDIPEGYSVSREKKERFSLILESASTNQTSMYLCASSLLSGGQYNEQFFGPGTRLTVL.

J is TRBJ1-1 and V is TRBV7-9; tentatively, D is TRBD1 (5 bases). The germline V and J ends were trimmed by 5 bases and 9 bases, with 10 bases remaining between them. Per the germline V gene, CDR1 is SEHNR and CDR2 is FQNEAQ (reference sequence). The CDR3 has 11 residues. The DNA for the CDR3 is TGTGCCAGCAGCCCTTCGGGGCAAGCTTTCTTT. Translated, it gives CASSPSGQAFF.

J is TRBJ2-7 and V is TRBV10-2; 11 positions agree with TRBD2. The CDR3 spans 14 residues. Germline V gives CDR1 WSHSY, CDR2 SAAADI. The V segment lost 5 bases and the J segment 5 bases; nucleotides outside the gene matches: 5. CDR3 amino acids: CASSLGTSGNEQYF. The CDR3, as DNA: TGCGCCAGCAGTTTGGGGACTAGCGGAAACGAGCAGTACTTC.

This clone came up a few times. The J gene is TRBJ2-7, the V gene TRBV5-6; D call uncertain. The CDR3 loop spans 12 amino acids. Trimming took off 2 bases at V and 6 bases at J, with 9 bases between the two ends. Germline assignment: CDR1 SGHDT and CDR2 YYEEEE. The CDR3 sequence is CASSFRSLEQYF. The CDR3, as DNA: TGTGCCAGCAGCTTCAGGTCGCTCGAGCAGTACTTC. Full variable domain (rest looked up from reference TRBV5-6 and TRBJ2-7): DAGVTQSPTHLIKTRGQQVTLRCSPKSGHDTVSWYQQALGQGPQFIFQYYEEEERQRGNFPDRFSGHQFPNYSSELNVNALLLGDSALYLCASSFRSLEQYFGPGTRLTVT.

As regards this clone: The junction does not match germline at one end; this may be a read error. The V gene is TRBV7-7, the J gene TRBJ1-3; D remains ambiguous. The CDR3 has 13 residues. The V gene's germline CDR1 is SSHAT and CDR2 FNYEAQ (reference sequence). The CDR3 sequence is CASSSNNGNTIYF. In nucleotides, the CDR3 is TGTGCTAGCAGCTCGAACAATGGAAACACCATATATTTT.

This chain connects TRBV5-5 to TRBJ1-2, with D perhaps matching TRBD1 (5 bases). The CDR3 has 13 amino acids. The germline gives CDR1 SGHKS, CDR2 YYEKEE (reference sequence). The ends were cut back, 4 bases at V and 4 bases at J, with 11 bases in the middle. CDR3 residues: CASSNGDGYGYTF. In nucleotides, the CDR3 is TGTGCCAGCAGCAATGGGGACGGCTATGGCTACACCTTC.

The chain combines TRBV18 with TRBJ2-2; TRBD1 is a possible D gene (5 bases). Looked up from germline, CDR1 is KGHSH and CDR2 is LQKENI. The CDR3 length is 13 residues. The V and J ends lost 3 bases and 6 bases respectively, with 8 bases between them. The chain's CDR3 is CASSPGAAGELFF. The DNA for the CDR3 is TGTGCCAGCTCACCTGGGGCTGCCGGGGAGCTGTTTTTT.

V usage is TRBV7-2 and J usage is TRBJ1-1; 8 bases align to TRBD1. With V trimmed by 3 bases and J by 12 bases, 9 bases remained unmatched. The CDR3 contains 13 residues. Looked up from germline, CDR1 is SGHTA and CDR2 is FQGNSA. In DNA, the CDR3 is TGTGCCAGCAGCTTCCGACAGGGGTCGGGCTCTTTCTTT. It translates to CASSFRQGSGSFF.

V is TRBV5-1 and J is TRBJ2-1, with 13 bases aligning to TRBD2. Looked up from germline, CDR1 is SGHRS and CDR2 is YFSETQ. The CDR3 is 18 amino acids. The V gene end was trimmed by 4 bases and the J gene end by 8 bases; junction bases not matched to a gene: 15. The CDR3 DNA follows: TGCGCCAGCAGCCCCGTCATAGGACTAGCGGGAGTCCGGGATGAGCAGTTCTTC. As protein: CASSPVIGLAGVRDEQFF.